The rows below give T cell receptor beta chains drawn from one sample of a study of T cells in localized non-small cell lung cancer. The assay was immunoSEQ multiplex PCR, and TCRdb's table has in-frame clones only and misses some. Among some 31,000 clones listed, about 80% were seen once. The specimen was peripheral blood, collected before any cancer treatment. The origin of the receptors is an older male donor with stage II squamous cell lung carcinoma. Each CDR3 is given with its conserved first and last residue. A D gene is named only where the DNA matches it firmly. Only some rows state a clone size, as once, few, many or a class for expanded clones.

J: TRBJ2-1; V: TRBV9; size: -; D: -; CDR3: CASSVRLTWDEQFF; DNA: TGTGCCAGCAGCGTCCGACTGACCTGGGATGAGCAGTTCTTC
J: TRBJ1-5; V: TRBV19; size: -; D: -; CDR3: CASRSSNRASHYSNQPQHF; DNA: TGTGCCAGTAGATCTTCGAACAGGGCCTCCCATTATAGCAATCAGCCCCAGCATTTT
J: TRBJ1-1; V: TRBV30; size: -; D: -; CDR3: CALKRRAELNTEAFF; DNA: TGTGCCCTCAAGAGGAGGGCTGAGCTGAACACTGAAGCTTTCTTT
J: TRBJ1-2; V: TRBV7-9; size: once; D: TRBD1; CDR3: CASSLGTVNYGYTF; DNA: TGTGCCAGCAGCTTGGGGACAGTTAACTATGGCTACACCTTC
J: TRBJ1-4; V: TRBV5-1; size: -; D: TRBD1; CDR3: CASSSGQGGNEKLFF; DNA: TGCGCCAGCAGCTCGGGACAGGGGGGTAATGAAAAACTGTTTTTT
J: TRBJ1-6; V: TRBV6-1; size: -; D: -; CDR3: CASREVGYNSPLHF; DNA: TGTGCCAGCAGAGAGGTCGGGTATAATTCACCCCTCCACTTT
J: TRBJ2-3; V: TRBV19; size: -; D: TRBD2; CDR3: CASSTTSGRADTQYF; DNA: TGTGCCAGTAGTACGACTAGCGGGAGGGCAGATACGCAGTATTTT
J: TRBJ2-7; V: TRBV2; size: -; D: -; CDR3: CASSDPRASSYEQYF; DNA: TGTGCCAGCAGTGACCCCAGGGCAAGCTCCTACGAGCAGTACTTC
J: TRBJ1-1; V: TRBV30; size: few; D: -; CDR3: CAWSVQSEAFF; DNA: TGTGCCTGGAGTGTCCAGTCTGAAGCTTTCTTT
J: TRBJ2-7; V: TRBV2; size: -; D: TRBD1; CDR3: CASSEQGVTYEQYF; DNA: TGTGCCAGCAGTGAACAGGGGGTCACCTACGAGCAGTACTTC
J: TRBJ2-3; V: TRBV5-4; size: -; D: -; CDR3: CASTRAGPGEDTQYF; DNA: TGTGCCAGCACCAGGGCCGGGCCCGGGGAAGATACGCAGTATTTT
J: TRBJ1-1; V: TRBV5-1; size: -; D: TRBD1; CDR3: CASGRGLGGTEAFF; DNA: TGCGCCAGCGGCAGGGGGCTGGGCGGGACTGAAGCTTTCTTT